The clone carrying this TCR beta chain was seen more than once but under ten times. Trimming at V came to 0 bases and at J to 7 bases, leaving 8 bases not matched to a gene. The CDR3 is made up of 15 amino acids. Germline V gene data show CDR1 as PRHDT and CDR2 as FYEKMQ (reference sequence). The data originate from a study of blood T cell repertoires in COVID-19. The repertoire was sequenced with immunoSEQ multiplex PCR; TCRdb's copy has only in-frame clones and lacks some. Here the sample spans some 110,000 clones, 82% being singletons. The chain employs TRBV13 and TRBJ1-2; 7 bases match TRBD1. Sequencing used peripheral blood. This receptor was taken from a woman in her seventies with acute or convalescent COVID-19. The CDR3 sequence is CASSLGFVRGSGYTF. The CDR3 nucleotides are TGTGCCAGCAGCTTAGGCTTCGTCAGGGGGTCTGGCTACACCTTC.